This T cell receptor (beta chain) was sequenced in a study of CD8 T cells in ankylosing spondylitis. Each TCR beta library was made by quantitative 5'-RACE that incorporated molecular barcodes. TCRdb recomputed calls from the 5' RACE reads with MiXCR, one row per CDR3 protein. The sample shows fewer than 250,000 distinct CDR3 sequences, roughly a tenth of them seen only once. The CDR3 is 15 residues long. The junction had 10 bases not matched to a gene; V was cut back by 5 bases and J by 6 bases. Per germline, CDR1 SGHRS and CDR2 YFSETQ. The sample holds many counts of this clonotype. The antigen is not known. Study findings and constraints: A motif in TCR beta, a set of roughly eight highly homologous variants, appeared characteristic of ankylosing spondylitis blood. There were earlier reports of some motif variants in reactive arthritis synovial fluid and blood.

Sequenced sample: blood, either unsorted or a sorted T cell fraction (not recorded which). The receptor was derived from a male donor with ankylosing spondylitis or in good health (not recorded which). The chain links TRBV5-1 to TRBJ2-1; 8 bases match TRBD1. CDR3 sequence: CASSPDRGGSNEQFF. The CDR3 bases are TGCGCCAGCAGTCCCGACAGGGGAGGATCCAATGAGCAGTTCTTC.